These 18 T cell receptor beta chains were sequenced from one sample in a study of blood T cell repertoires in COVID-19. Profiling relied on immunoSEQ multiplex PCR, and the TCRdb table lists in-frame clones only, not all of them. The sample consists of around 460,000 clones, around 90% of them appearing once. The sequenced sample was peripheral blood. These receptors all come from a young man with COVID-19, enrolled during active disease.

This clone was detected once. This chain joins TRBV21-1 and TRBJ2-7; the table's D call, TRBD2, has no DNA check behind it. TRBV21-1 is marked as a pseudogene. The CDR3 has 15 amino acids. In DNA, the CDR3 is TGTGCCAGCAGCAAAGGGGGACTAGCGGGGAACGAACAGTACTTC. Its translation: CASSKGGLAGNEQYF.

The chain links TRBV5-1 to TRBJ2-1, with 8 bases matching TRBD2. Germline lookup yields CDR1 SGHRS and CDR2 YFSETQ. The CDR3 runs 16 residues. With 5 bases clipped from V and 8 bases from J, the junction kept 15 bases outside the gene matches. The CDR3 nucleotides read TGCGCCAGCAGAAGCAGCGGGAGTAATCGGATAGATGAGCAGTTCTTC. Protein product: CASRSSGSNRIDEQFF.

The chain uses TRBV27 and TRBJ2-7; 8 nucleotides agree with TRBD1. The V segment lost 9 bases and the J segment 2 bases; nucleotides outside the gene matches: 12. Germline assignment: CDR1 MNHEY and CDR2 SMNVEV (reference sequence). CDR3 length: 15 residues. CDR3 loop: CASCPSTGAAYEQYF. Here the CDR3 DNA reads TGTGCCAGTTGTCCTTCGACAGGGGCGGCCTACGAGCAGTACTTC.

As for this clone: Other nucleotide sequences in the sample specify the same CDR3. CDR3 amino acids: CASSLAGEQYF. DNA of the CDR3: TGTGCCAGCAGCCTAGCGGGCGAGCAGTACTTC. V and J are TRBV12-3 or TRBV12-4 and TRBJ2-7; 8 bases agree with TRBD2. The length of the CDR3 is 11 residues. Trimming at V came to 6 bases and at J to 6 bases, leaving 1 base not matched to a gene.

V is TRBV29-1 and J is TRBJ1-1; no firm D call. Trimming removed 3 bases at V and 0 bases at J, with 8 bases between. The length of the CDR3 is 13 residues. Germline values: CDR1 SQVTM, CDR2 ANQGSEA. This chain's CDR3 is CSVDFNMNTEAFF. The CDR3 DNA is TGCAGCGTTGATTTCAACATGAACACTGAAGCTTTCTTT.

CDR3 residues: CASSLARGGGKEKLFF. CDR3 nucleotides: TGTGCCAGCAGCTTAGCGCGTGGCGGGGGAAAGGAAAAACTGTTTTTT. The chain carries TRBV7-9 and TRBJ1-4, with a possible D match to TRBD1 (5 bases). Per germline, CDR1 SEHNR and CDR2 FQNEAQ (reference sequence). This CDR3 is 16 amino acids long. Trimming took 0 bases from V and 8 from J, leaving 16 bases between them.

The chain has TRBV9 and TRBJ2-5; TRBD1 aligns across 11 bases. Trimming took 6 bases from V and 4 from J; bases not matched to a gene: 11. Germline-derived CDR1 and CDR2 are SGDLS and YYNGEE. This CDR3 is built from 16 residues. The CDR3 DNA sequence: TGTGCCAGCACCTCCGGAGGACAGGGGGCTGGAGAGACCCAGTACTTC. Its protein is CASTSGGQGAGETQYF. The variable domain in full, with the rest retrieved from reference TRBV9 and TRBJ2-5, is DSGVTQTPKHLITATGQRVTLRCSPRSGDLSVYWYQQSLDQGLQFLIQYYNGEERAKGNILERFSAQQFPDLHSELNLSSLELGDSALYFCASTSGGQGAGETQYFGPGTRLLVL.

In DNA, the CDR3 is TGCGCCAGCAGCTTCAGGGGAATCGACTATGGCTACACCTTC. It codes for CASSFRGIDYGYTF. The rearrangement links TRBV5-1 to TRBJ1-2; D may be TRBD1 (6 bases). CDR3 length: 14 residues. Germline lookup yields CDR1 SGHRS and CDR2 YFSETQ. Deletions cut 2 bases from V and 3 bases from J, with 11 bases between.

The chain employs TRBV19 and TRBJ2-7, with D possibly being TRBD1 (6 bases). Germline V gene lookup returns CDR1 LNHDA and CDR2 SQIVND (reference sequence). The CDR3 runs 14 residues. Trimming removed 5 bases at V and 5 bases at J, with 16 bases between. CDR3 bases: TGTGCCAGTAGTTACAGGGCAGGCTCGAACGAGCAGTACTTC. This encodes CASSYRAGSNEQYF.

A few counts support this clone. This chain uses TRBV6-5 with TRBJ1-2; weak D call: TRBD1 (5 bases). Trimming pared 0 bases from V and 4 bases from J, leaving 12 bases between. The CDR3 loop spans 15 amino acids. The germline V gene encodes CDR1 MNHEY and CDR2 SVGAGI. The CDR3 sequence: CASSYSRSGFYGYTF. CDR3 in DNA: TGTGCCAGCAGTTACTCGAGGTCAGGGTTCTATGGCTACACCTTC.

The chain carries TRBV5-5 and TRBJ2-7; tentatively, D is TRBD2 (6 bases). The CDR3 contains 16 residues. V lost 0 bases and J lost 3, with 16 bases in between. Per germline, CDR1 SGHKS and CDR2 YYEKEE (reference sequence). CDR3 DNA sequence: TGTGCCAGCAGCTTGGAGGCCCAGGGAGGCATCTACGAGCAGTACTTC. Residues: CASSLEAQGGIYEQYF.

This clone occurred once. The chain recombines TRBV12-3 or TRBV12-4 with TRBJ1-2; D is unresolved. Trimming shortened V by 0 bases and J by 10 bases, and 9 bases separated the two germline ends. This CDR3 has 12 amino acids. The CDR3: CASSLAGGTYTF. As DNA, the CDR3 is TGTGCCAGCAGTTTAGCGGGAGGAACCTACACCTTC.

The chain employs TRBV7-3 and TRBJ2-3; TRBD2 agrees at 8 bases. CDR3 length equals 16 residues. Per germline, CDR1 SGHTA and CDR2 FQGTGA. J lost 0 bases, V lost 5 bases, and 7 bases had no gene match. The CDR3 is CASSLGLVGSTDTQYF. The CDR3 DNA reads TGTGCCAGCAGCCTGGGACTAGTGGGTAGCACAGATACGCAGTATTTT.

V gene TRBV7-2 combines with J gene TRBJ2-2; no clear D. Trimming stripped 4 bases from V and 6 bases from J, with 12 bases between. CDR1 is SGHTA, CDR2 FQGNSA, per germline. The CDR3 loop spans 14 amino acids. CDR3 in DNA: TGTGCCAGCAGCTCATTTAACGGTCCCGGGGAGCTGTTTTTT. Translation: CASSSFNGPGELFF.

The CDR3 is CASSPEGAGGMNEQFF. DNA for the CDR3: TGTGCCAGCAGCCCCGAGGGAGCGGGAGGTATGAATGAGCAGTTCTTC. This chain links TRBV9 with TRBJ2-1, with 9 bases that match TRBD2. In germline, CDR1 is SGDLS, CDR2 YYNGEE. The CDR3 consists of 16 residues. The J segment lost 7 bases and the V segment lost 4 bases, leaving 12 bases of the junction unmatched.

The J gene is TRBJ1-1, the V gene TRBV9, with a tentative D call TRBD1 (5 bases). Germline CDR1 and CDR2: SGDLS and YYNGEE. Trimming pared 5 bases from V and 4 bases from J, leaving 15 bases between. The CDR3 is 14 amino acids. CDR3 bases: TGTGCCAGCAGGGTTGGGGGGATAACCACTGAAGCTTTCTTT. Translating it yields CASRVGGITTEAFF.

A remark on this clone: Other DNA sequences in the same sample also yield this CDR3. This sequence joins TRBV5-1 and TRBJ2-5, with 9 nucleotides matching TRBD2. The CDR3 spans 15 residues. J was trimmed by 0 bases and V by 4 bases; bases with no gene match: 4. Germline-derived CDR1 and CDR2 are SGHRS and YFSETQ. The CDR3 nucleotides are TGCGCCAGCAGCCGATCTAGCGGGGACCAAGAGACCCAGTACTTC. This gives the protein CASSRSSGDQETQYF.

The V gene is TRBV2, the J gene TRBJ2-2; D not certain. Germline CDR1 is SNHLY and CDR2 is FYNNEI. This CDR3 has 15 residues. The V end was cut by 8 bases, the J end by 3 bases, with 16 bases between. In DNA form, the CDR3 reads TGTGCCAGCTCGAGCGTAGACTCCTACACCGGGGAGCTGTTTTTT. Translating it yields CASSSVDSYTGELFF.